This TCR beta chain was sequenced in a study of PD-L1 blockade in urothelial cancer. About the study: Atezolizumab, begun by patients at some point between 2012 and 2014, was given at 1,200 mg intravenously every 3 weeks. Blood analyses occurred 3 weeks (second dose) and 6 weeks post treatment start.

This clone has more than one count but fewer than ten. Profiling relied on immunoSEQ multiplex PCR, and the TCRdb table lists in-frame clones only, not all of them. The data show about 37,000 clones, about 87% seen once. Time point defined: pretreatment peripheral blood. Trimming shortened V by 5 bases and J by 7 bases, and 14 bases separated the two germline ends. CDR3 length: 14 residues. Germline CDR1 SEHNR, CDR2 FQNEAQ (reference sequence). The sequence derives from a man between 60 and 75 years old with urothelial cancer. The chain recombines TRBV7-9 with TRBJ1-4; D not certain. The sequencing here drew on PBMCs, taken around atezolizumab (anti-PD-L1) treatment. The CDR3 DNA reads as TGTGCCAGCAGCGCCGGTCGAGAGGTTGAAAAACTGTTTTTT. It yields the protein CASSAGREVEKLFF.